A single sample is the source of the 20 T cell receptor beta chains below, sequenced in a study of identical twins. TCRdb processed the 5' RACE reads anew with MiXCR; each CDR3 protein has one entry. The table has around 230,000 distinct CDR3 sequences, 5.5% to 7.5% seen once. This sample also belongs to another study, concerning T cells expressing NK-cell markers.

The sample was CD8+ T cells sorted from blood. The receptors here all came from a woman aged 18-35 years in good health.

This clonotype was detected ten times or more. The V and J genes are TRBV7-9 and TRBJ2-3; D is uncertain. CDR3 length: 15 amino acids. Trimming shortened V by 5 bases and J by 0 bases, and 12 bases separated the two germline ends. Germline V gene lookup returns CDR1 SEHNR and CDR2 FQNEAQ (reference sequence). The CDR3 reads CASSPRIPSTDTQYF. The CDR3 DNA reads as TGTGCCAGCAGCCCCCGTATCCCTAGCACAGATACGCAGTATTTT.

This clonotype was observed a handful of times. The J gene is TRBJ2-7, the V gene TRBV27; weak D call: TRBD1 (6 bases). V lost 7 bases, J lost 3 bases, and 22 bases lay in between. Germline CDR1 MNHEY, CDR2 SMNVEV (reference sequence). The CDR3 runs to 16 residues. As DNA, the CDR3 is TGTGCCAGCACCCCCATCGGGACACTTACCCTCTACGAGCAGTACTTC. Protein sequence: CASTPIGTLTLYEQYF.

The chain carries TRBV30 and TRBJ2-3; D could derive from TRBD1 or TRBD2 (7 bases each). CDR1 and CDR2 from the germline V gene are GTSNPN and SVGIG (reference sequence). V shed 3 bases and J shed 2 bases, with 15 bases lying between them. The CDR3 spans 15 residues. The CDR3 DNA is TGTGCCTGGAGGGGGCAGGGGGGGTTCACAGATACGCAGTATTTT. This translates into CAWRGQGGFTDTQYF.

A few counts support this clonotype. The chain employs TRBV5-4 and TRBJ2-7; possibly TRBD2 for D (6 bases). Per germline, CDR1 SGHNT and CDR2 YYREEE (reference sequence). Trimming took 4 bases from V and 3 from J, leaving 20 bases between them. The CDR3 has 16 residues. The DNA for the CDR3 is TGTGCCAGCAGCCGAAGAGATGGGGGGATCTACTACGAGCAGTACTTC. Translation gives CASSRRDGGIYYEQYF.

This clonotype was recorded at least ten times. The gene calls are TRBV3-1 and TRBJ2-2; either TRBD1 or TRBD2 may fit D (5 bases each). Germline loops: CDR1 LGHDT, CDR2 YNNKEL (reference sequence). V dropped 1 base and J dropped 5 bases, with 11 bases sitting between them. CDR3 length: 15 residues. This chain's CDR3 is CASSQGGEGTGELFF. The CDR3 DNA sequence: TGTGCCAGCAGCCAAGGCGGAGAGGGGACCGGGGAGCTGTTTTTT.

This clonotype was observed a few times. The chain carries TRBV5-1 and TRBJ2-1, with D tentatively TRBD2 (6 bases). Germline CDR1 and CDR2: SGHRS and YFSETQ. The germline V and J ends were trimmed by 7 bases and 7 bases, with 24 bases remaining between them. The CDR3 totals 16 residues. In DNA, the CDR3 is TGCGCCAGCTTCTTAGAAGGCGGTACGGAGGGGAATGAGCAGTTCTTC. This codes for CASFLEGGTEGNEQFF.

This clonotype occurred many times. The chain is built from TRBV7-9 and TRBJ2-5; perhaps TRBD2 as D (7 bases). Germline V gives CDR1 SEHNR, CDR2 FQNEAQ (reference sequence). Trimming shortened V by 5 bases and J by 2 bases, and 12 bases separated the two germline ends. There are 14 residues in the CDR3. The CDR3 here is CASSVEGGQETQYF. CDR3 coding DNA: TGTGCCAGCAGCGTGGAGGGGGGGCAAGAGACCCAGTACTTC.

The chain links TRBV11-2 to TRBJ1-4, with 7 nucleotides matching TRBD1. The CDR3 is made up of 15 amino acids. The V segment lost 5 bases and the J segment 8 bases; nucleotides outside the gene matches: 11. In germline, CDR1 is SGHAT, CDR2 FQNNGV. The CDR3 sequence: CASSPDAGGTEKLFF. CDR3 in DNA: TGTGCCAGCAGCCCGGATGCAGGGGGGACCGAAAAACTGTTTTTT.

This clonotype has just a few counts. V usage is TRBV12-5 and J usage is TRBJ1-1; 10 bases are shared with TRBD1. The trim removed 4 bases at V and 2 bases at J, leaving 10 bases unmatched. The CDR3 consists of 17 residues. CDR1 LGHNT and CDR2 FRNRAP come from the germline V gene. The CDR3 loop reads CASGSGQGSPFNTEAFF. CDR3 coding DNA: TGTGCTAGTGGTTCGGGACAGGGGTCTCCTTTCAACACTGAAGCTTTCTTT.

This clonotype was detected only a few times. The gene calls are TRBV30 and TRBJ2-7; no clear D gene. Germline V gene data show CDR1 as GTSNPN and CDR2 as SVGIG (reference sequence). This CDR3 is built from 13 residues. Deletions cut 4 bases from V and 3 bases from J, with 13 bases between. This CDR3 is CAWNSVGGYEQYF. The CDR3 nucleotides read TGTGCCTGGAACAGTGTCGGCGGCTACGAGCAGTACTTC. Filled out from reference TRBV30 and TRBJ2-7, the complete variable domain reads SQTIHQWPATLVQPVGSPLSLECTVEGTSNPNLYWYRQAAGRGLQLLFYSVGIGQISSEVPQNLSASRPQDRQFILSSKKLLLSDSGFYLCAWNSVGGYEQYFGPGTRLTVT.

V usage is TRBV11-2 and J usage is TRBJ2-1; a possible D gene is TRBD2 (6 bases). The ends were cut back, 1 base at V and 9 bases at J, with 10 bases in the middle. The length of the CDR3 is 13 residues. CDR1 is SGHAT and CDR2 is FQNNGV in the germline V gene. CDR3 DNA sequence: TGTGCCAGCAGCTTAGTGGGGGGAGGTGAGCAGTTCTTC. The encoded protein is CASSLVGGGEQFF.

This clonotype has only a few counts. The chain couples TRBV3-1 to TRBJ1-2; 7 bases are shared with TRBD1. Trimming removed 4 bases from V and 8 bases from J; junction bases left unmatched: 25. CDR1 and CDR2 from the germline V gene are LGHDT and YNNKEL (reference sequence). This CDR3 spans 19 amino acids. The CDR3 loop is CASSPRQGSTDHVLWGYTF. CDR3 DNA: TGTGCCAGCAGCCCCAGACAGGGCTCAACAGACCATGTCCTTTGGGGCTACACCTTC.

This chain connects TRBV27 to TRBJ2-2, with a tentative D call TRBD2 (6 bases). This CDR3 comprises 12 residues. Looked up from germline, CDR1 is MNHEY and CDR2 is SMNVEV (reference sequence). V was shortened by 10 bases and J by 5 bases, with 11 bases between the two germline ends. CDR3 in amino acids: CAIRRGTGELFF. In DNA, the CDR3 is TGTGCCATCAGACGGGGGACCGGGGAGCTGTTTTTT.

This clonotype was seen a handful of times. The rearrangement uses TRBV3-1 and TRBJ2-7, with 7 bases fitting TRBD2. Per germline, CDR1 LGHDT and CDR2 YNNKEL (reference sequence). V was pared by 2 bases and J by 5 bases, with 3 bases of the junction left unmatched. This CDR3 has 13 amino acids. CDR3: CASSQRTRDEQYF. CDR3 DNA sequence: TGTGCCAGCAGCCAAAGGACTAGAGACGAGCAGTACTTC.

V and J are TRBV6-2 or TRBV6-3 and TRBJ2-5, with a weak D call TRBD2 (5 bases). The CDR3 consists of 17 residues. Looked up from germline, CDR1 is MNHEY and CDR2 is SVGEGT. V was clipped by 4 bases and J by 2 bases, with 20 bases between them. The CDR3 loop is CASSWVRTQTPQETQYF. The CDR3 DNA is TGTGCCAGCAGTTGGGTCCGGACTCAGACGCCACAAGAGACCCAGTACTTC.

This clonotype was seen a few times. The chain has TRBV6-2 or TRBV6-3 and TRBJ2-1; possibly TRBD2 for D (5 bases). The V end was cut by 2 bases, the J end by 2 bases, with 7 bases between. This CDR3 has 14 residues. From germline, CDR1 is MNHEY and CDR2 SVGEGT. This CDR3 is CASSYGRTYNEQFF. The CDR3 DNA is TGTGCCAGCAGTTACGGGAGAACCTACAATGAGCAGTTCTTC.

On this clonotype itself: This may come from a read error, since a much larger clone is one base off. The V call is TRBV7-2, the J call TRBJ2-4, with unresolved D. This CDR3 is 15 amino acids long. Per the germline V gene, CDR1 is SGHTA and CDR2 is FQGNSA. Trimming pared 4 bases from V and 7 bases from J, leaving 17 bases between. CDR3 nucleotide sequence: TGTGCCAGCAGCTCAGAATGGGATACGTGGAACATTCAGTACTTC. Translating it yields CASSSEWDTWNIQYF.

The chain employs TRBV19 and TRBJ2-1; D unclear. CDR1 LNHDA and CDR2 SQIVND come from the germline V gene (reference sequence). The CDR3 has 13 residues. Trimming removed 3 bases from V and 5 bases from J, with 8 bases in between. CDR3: CASSILANNEQFF. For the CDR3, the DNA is TGTGCCAGTAGTATCCTGGCCAACAATGAGCAGTTCTTC.

The CDR3 protein is CASSPQRVVKQETQYF. The CDR3 DNA follows: TGTGCCAGCAGCCCCCAACGAGTGGTCAAGCAAGAGACCCAGTACTTC. J is TRBJ2-5 and V is TRBV7-2; D not resolved. Germline CDR1 and CDR2: SGHTA and FQGNSA. Trimming pared 5 bases from V and 2 bases from J, leaving 18 bases between. The CDR3 is 16 residues long.

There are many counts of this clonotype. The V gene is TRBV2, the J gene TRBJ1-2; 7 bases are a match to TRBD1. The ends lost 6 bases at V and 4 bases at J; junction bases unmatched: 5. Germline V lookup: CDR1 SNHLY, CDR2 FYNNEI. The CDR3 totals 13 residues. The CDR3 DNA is TGTGCCAGCAGAAGGGACAGAGTCTATGGCTACACCTTC. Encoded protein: CASRRDRVYGYTF.